This T cell receptor (beta chain) was recorded in a study of T cells in localized non-small cell lung cancer. There are 13 residues in the CDR3. CDR1 is SEHNR and CDR2 is FQNEAQ in the germline V gene (reference sequence). The V and J ends lost 6 bases and 2 bases respectively, with 11 bases between them. Profiled with immunoSEQ multiplex PCR; TCRdb holds only in-frame clones, not every one. The sample lists thousands of clones; about 85% were seen once. This receptor was identified in a woman between 40 and 69 years old with stage II lung adenocarcinoma. Specimen: PBMCs, collected before any cancer treatment. The chain links TRBV7-9 to TRBJ2-7; the D gene is possibly TRBD1 (5 bases). CDR3 nucleotide sequence: TGTGCCAGCAGTTGGACATTGACCTACGAGCAGTACTTC. Protein sequence: CASSWTLTYEQYF.